These T cell receptor beta chains were read from a single sample in a study of regulatory T cells in long-lasting Graves disease. One entry per CDR3 protein, called by TCRdb with MiXCR from the multiplex PCR reads. Counted here are nearly 350,000 distinct CDR3 sequences, less than 20% occurring once; the ten biggest clones make up less than 35%. The sample here was peripheral blood mononuclear cells (PBMCs), taken when the disease was refractory, from a patient treated with antithyroid drugs. The receptors derive from a female donor with Graves disease. Both conserved end residues are part of each CDR3. A D gene is named only where the DNA matches it firmly. Rows give clone size only sometimes, using once, few, many, or a class for an expanded clone.

J,D,V,size,CDR3,DNA
TRBJ2-3,-,TRBV7-9,-,CASSLTQDTQYF,TGTGCCAGCAGCTTAACCCAAGATACGCAGTATTTT
TRBJ1-1,-,TRBV4-3,-,CASSQVLTVAVGNTEAFF,TGCGCCAGCAGCCAAGTTTTGACGGTGGCTGTGGGGAACACTGAAGCTTTCTTT
TRBJ1-2,-,TRBV28,many,CASSGTPLSYGYTF,TGTGCCAGCAGCGGGACCCCCCTCAGCTATGGCTACACCTTC
TRBJ1-6,-,TRBV6-1,-,CASSTAAKGGSPLHF,TGTGCCAGCAGTACCGCCGCTAAGGGGGGATCACCCCTCCACTTT
TRBJ2-5,-,TRBV7-3,many,CASSLGHKETQYF,TGTGCCAGCAGCTTAGGCCACAAAGAGACCCAGTACTTC
TRBJ1-6,-,TRBV5-5,-,CASSSLPGRGDSPLHF,TGTGCCAGCAGCTCCCTACCTGGAAGGGGAGATTCACCCCTCCACTTT
TRBJ1-2,TRBD1,TRBV6-9,few,CASSYDRGDGYTF,TGTGCCAGCAGTTACGACAGGGGGGATGGCTACACCTTC
TRBJ2-6,TRBD1,TRBV29-1,many,CSVVDRGSGANVLTF,TGCAGCGTTGTGGACAGGGGTTCTGGGGCCAACGTCCTGACTTTC
TRBJ1-5,-,TRBV12-3/TRBV12-4,many,CASSLADWGPQHF,TGTGCCAGCAGTTTAGCAGACTGGGGGCCCCAGCATTTT
TRBJ1-2,-,TRBV19,-,CASSIKINYGYTF,TGTGCCAGTAGTATTAAGATTAACTATGGCTACACCTTC
TRBJ1-5,-,TRBV20-1,-,CSARRGGSQPQHF,TGCAGTGCGCGAAGGGGGGGGAGTCAGCCCCAGCATTTT
TRBJ1-5,-,TRBV28,many,CASSLVDQPQHF,TGTGCCAGCAGTTTAGTGGATCAGCCCCAGCATTTT
TRBJ2-2,TRBD2,TRBV27,few,CASSSAGGDTGELFF,TGTGCCAGCAGTTCAGCGGGGGGTGACACCGGGGAGCTGTTTTTT
TRBJ1-6,TRBD1,TRBV27,many,CASSFGTGGDSPLHF,TGTGCCAGCAGTTTTGGAACAGGGGGTGATTCACCCCTCCACTTT
TRBJ2-7,TRBD2,TRBV4-1,-,CASSQWTSRSSYEQYF,TGCGCCAGCAGCCAGTGGACTAGCCGAAGCTCCTACGAGCAGTACTTC
TRBJ2-5,TRBD2,TRBV7-2,many,CASSRTRGAETQYF,TGTGCCAGCAGCCGAACGCGGGGGGCGGAGACCCAGTACTTC
TRBJ1-2,-,TRBV28,many,CASSPGQITGYTF,TGTGCCAGCAGTCCAGGACAGATTACCGGCTACACCTTC
TRBJ1-2,-,TRBV19,-,CASSIVGAYTF,TGTGCCAGTAGTATAGTAGGGGCCTACACCTTC
TRBJ1-2,-,TRBV28,many,CASSFSGSVSYGYTF,TGTGCCAGCAGTTTCTCAGGGTCAGTCTCCTATGGCTACACCTTC
TRBJ1-5,-,TRBV20-1,few,CSATARVPVFNQPQHF,TGCAGTGCTACAGCACGGGTGCCCGTTTTCAATCAGCCCCAGCATTTT
TRBJ1-5,-,TRBV7-8,many,CASSLEAVIRGNQPQHF,TGTGCCAGCAGCTTAGAGGCAGTCATTAGAGGCAATCAGCCCCAGCATTTT
TRBJ2-2,-,TRBV5-1,once,CASSLPGRVLYAGELFF,TGCGCCAGCAGCTTGCCGGGCAGGGTATTGTATGCCGGGGAGCTGTTTTTT
TRBJ1-1,-,TRBV10-3,-,CAIKKGQTNTEAFF,TGTGCCATCAAGAAAGGACAGACGAACACTGAAGCTTTCTTT
TRBJ2-7,TRBD2,TRBV20-1,-,CSANSGIGQYF,TGCAGTGCCAATAGCGGGATCGGGCAGTACTTC
TRBJ2-7,-,TRBV7-2,many,CASSLVPDGSYEQYF,TGTGCCAGCAGCTTAGTCCCGGACGGCTCCTACGAGCAGTACTTC
TRBJ2-7,-,TRBV6-1,-,CASSDGNYYEQYF,TGTGCCAGCAGTGACGGAAACTACTACGAGCAGTACTTC
TRBJ2-7,-,TRBV11-2,many,CASSLDNGRLEQYF,TGTGCCAGCAGCTTAGATAACGGACGCCTCGAGCAGTACTTC
TRBJ2-7,-,TRBV5-1,-,CASSLGGNILAEQYF,TGCGCCAGCAGCTTGGGCGGCAACATCCTGGCCGAGCAGTACTTC
TRBJ1-1,-,TRBV19,few,CASVTSRGWAGNTEAFF,TGTGCCAGTGTAACATCCAGGGGATGGGCCGGGAACACTGAAGCTTTCTTT
TRBJ2-7,-,TRBV5-1,many,CASSLYRGPYEQYF,TGCGCCAGCAGCTTGTATCGTGGGCCCTACGAGCAGTACTTC
TRBJ2-5,-,TRBV5-1,-,CASSLAVEPGETQYF,TGCGCCAGCAGCTTGGCCGTAGAGCCGGGTGAGACCCAGTACTTC